Listed below are T cell receptor beta chains from one sample, sequenced in a study of control samples from healthy donors and cancer patients. The protocol was immunoSEQ multiplex PCR, while the TCRdb copy is restricted to in-frame clones and leaves out a portion. The sample shows about 160,000 clones, 90% to 95% of them seen only once. Sequencing used blood. These receptors all stem from a man aged 18 to 30 in good health. Both conserved end residues are part of each CDR3. A D gene is named only where the DNA matches it firmly.

d_gene	v_gene	j_gene	CDR3aa	CDR3nt
-	TRBV7-2	TRBJ1-5	CASSIGVGNQPQHF	TGTGCCAGCAGCATCGGGGTCGGCAATCAGCCCCAGCATTTT
-	TRBV7-2	TRBJ2-3	CASSLVGSTDTQYF	TGTGCCAGCAGCTTAGTAGGAAGCACAGATACGCAGTATTTT
-	TRBV7-9	TRBJ1-5	CASSYSGGSNQPQHF	TGTGCCAGCAGCTATTCGGGGGGTAGCAATCAGCCCCAGCATTTT
-	TRBV5-4	TRBJ1-4	CASSLWETTNEKLFF	TGTGCCAGCAGCTTGTGGGAAACAACTAATGAAAAACTGTTTTTT
-	TRBV27	TRBJ2-3	CASSSLAATDTQYF	TGTGCCAGCAGTTCATTAGCGGCTACAGATACGCAGTATTTT
-	TRBV5-1	TRBJ2-1	CASSLTRFTEQFF	TGCGCCAGCAGCTTGACTAGATTCACTGAGCAGTTCTTC
TRBD1	TRBV7-2	TRBJ2-5	CASSLDRGHMETQYF	TGTGCCAGCAGCTTGGACAGGGGGCATATGGAGACCCAGTACTTC
TRBD2	TRBV6-2/TRBV6-3	TRBJ2-2	CASSRGGPNTGELFF	TGTGCCAGCAGTCGGGGGGGGCCGAACACCGGGGAGCTGTTTTTT
TRBD2	TRBV5-1	TRBJ2-7	CASSPSGGLYEQYF	TGCGCCAGCAGCCCGAGCGGGGGACTTTACGAGCAGTACTTC
-	TRBV4-2	TRBJ1-1	CASSQELSGQNTEAFF	TGTGCCAGCAGCCAAGAATTATCTGGGCAAAACACTGAAGCTTTCTTT
-	TRBV2	TRBJ1-5	CASSEVEGNQPQHF	TGTGCCAGCAGTGAGGTCGAGGGCAATCAGCCCCAGCATTTT
-	TRBV29-1	TRBJ1-1	CSVVGVQGMRTEAFF	TGCAGCGTTGTAGGAGTCCAGGGAATGAGGACTGAAGCTTTCTTT
-	TRBV24-1	TRBJ1-5	CATSDSSDGLNQPQHF	TGTGCCACCAGTGATTCCTCAGACGGTCTCAATCAGCCCCAGCATTTT
-	TRBV10-1	TRBJ2-3	CASGHRTDTQYF	TGCGCCAGCGGGCATCGCACAGATACGCAGTATTTT
-	TRBV5-4	TRBJ1-2	CASSSQGEWSGYTF	TGTGCCAGCAGCTCCCAGGGTGAGTGGAGTGGCTACACCTTC
-	TRBV7-9	TRBJ1-1	CASSRTDMNTEAFF	TGTGCCAGCAGCCGGACGGATATGAACACTGAAGCTTTCTTT
-	TRBV30	TRBJ1-4	CAWMGDPGTPKLFF	TGTGCCTGGATGGGGGATCCCGGGACACCGAAACTGTTTTTT